This is a list of T cell receptor beta chains from one sample in a study of coeliac disease. Using immunoSEQ multiplex PCR, the repertoire was profiled, and TCRdb retains in-frame clones only, with some absent. The sample contains 2,500 to 3,000 clones, around 57% of which appear only once. Source material: intraepithelial lymphocytes from the gut. Source of these receptors: a man aged 45-65 years with active celiac disease. Both conserved end residues are part of each CDR3. The order of the fields is V gene, clone size, J gene, D gene, CDR3 length, CDR3 protein, CDR3 DNA. The D gene is left open where the match is weak. The listing skips clone size in some rows; elsewhere it reads once, few, many or a size class.

>TRBV11-3|NA|TRBJ2-5|NA|13
CASSPGGWETQYF
TGTGCCAGCAGCCCAGGGGGGTGGGAGACCCAGTACTTC
>TRBV7-2|NA|TRBJ2-5|NA|14
CASSHGRLQETQYF
TGTGCCAGCTCCCACGGCCGACTACAAGAGACCCAGTACTTC
>TRBV2|large|TRBJ2-3|NA|16
CASSEAPQISTDTQYF
TGTGCCAGCAGTGAAGCTCCCCAGATAAGCACAGATACGCAGTATTTT
>TRBV5-5|NA|TRBJ2-1|NA|15
CASSLEAGSYNEQFF
TGTGCCAGCAGCTTGGAGGCGGGCTCCTACAATGAGCAGTTCTTC
>TRBV11-1|few|TRBJ1-2|NA|14
CASSSWTDPYGYTF
TGTGCCAGCAGCTCCTGGACAGATCCCTATGGCTACACCTTC
>TRBV7-6|NA|TRBJ2-1|NA|17
CASSLVLSPTSFNEQFF
TGTGCCAGCAGCTTAGTATTGTCGCCCACCAGTTTCAATGAGCAGTTCTTC
>TRBV6-1|NA|TRBJ2-3|TRBD2|18
CASSVGPGTSGRKDTQYF
TGTGCCAGCAGTGTCGGCCCCGGGACTAGCGGGAGAAAAGATACGCAGTATTTT
>TRBV7-2|large|TRBJ2-6|NA|18
CASSEKGQSSSGANVLTF
TGTGCCAGCAGCGAGAAAGGACAGTCGTCCTCTGGGGCCAACGTCCTGACTTTC
>TRBV5-4|NA|TRBJ1-1|TRBD1|13
CASSGDSIAEAFF
TGTGCCAGCAGCGGGGACAGCATCGCTGAAGCTTTCTTT
>TRBV5-1|NA|TRBJ1-2|NA|13
CASSPAGDYGYTF
TGCGCCAGCAGCCCGGCCGGGGACTATGGCTACACCTTC
>TRBV12-1|NA|TRBJ2-3|NA|15
CASSFERERTDTQYF
TGTGCCAGCAGCTTTGAGCGGGAGCGCACAGATACGCAGTATTTT
>TRBV28|NA|TRBJ2-1|TRBD1|12
CASSSTGNEQFF
TGTGCCAGCAGTTCGACAGGGAATGAGCAGTTCTTC
>TRBV12-5|few|TRBJ1-5|NA|13
CASGTGLGQPQHF
TGTGCTAGTGGTACCGGGTTGGGTCAGCCCCAGCATTTT
>TRBV11-2|medium-sized|TRBJ2-7|TRBD1|14
CASSFTGGAYEQYF
TGTGCCAGCAGTTTTACAGGGGGCGCATACGAGCAGTACTTC
>TRBV2|NA|TRBJ2-1|TRBD1|13
CASNPGQYNEQFF
TGTGCCAGCAATCCGGGACAGTACAATGAGCAGTTCTTC
>TRBV29-1|few|TRBJ2-7|TRBD1|14
CSVLGEGASYEQYF
TGCAGCGTTCTAGGAGAGGGGGCGAGTTACGAGCAGTACTTC
>TRBV21-1|NA|TRBJ2-1|NA|20
CASSKKKRWGRGKSYNEQFF
TGTGCCAGCAGCAAAAAAAAGCGCTGGGGGCGGGGGAAGTCCTACAATGAGCAGTTCTTC
>TRBV7-9|large|TRBJ1-3|NA|14
CASSLQDSGNTIYF
TGTGCCAGCAGCTTACAGGACAGCGGAAACACCATATATTTT
>TRBV2|once|TRBJ1-4|NA|15
CASRPDSGGLKKLFF
TGTGCCAGCAGGCCCGACAGCGGGGGACTAAAAAAACTGTTTTTT
>TRBV9|few|TRBJ1-1|TRBD1|15
CASSIGQGSFTEAFF
TGTGCCAGCAGCATCGGACAGGGAAGCTTCACTGAAGCTTTCTTT
>TRBV7-3|medium-sized|TRBJ1-2|NA|16
CASSLGAEESNYGYTF
TGTGCCAGCAGCTTAGGGGCAGAGGAATCTAACTATGGCTACACCTTC
>TRBV28|NA|TRBJ2-7|TRBD2|14
CASSRGLAGWEQYF
TGTGCCAGCTCACGGGGACTAGCGGGGTGGGAGCAGTACTTC
>TRBV7-2|once|TRBJ2-5|TRBD2|15
CASSSGTSLQETQYF
TGTGCCAGCAGTTCCGGGACTAGCCTTCAAGAGACCCAGTACTTC
>TRBV13|NA|TRBJ1-1|NA|14
CASSYPTGNTEAFF
TGTGCCAGCAGCTACCCGACGGGAAACACTGAAGCTTTCTTT
>TRBV7-9|NA|TRBJ2-1|TRBD2|15
CASSLVSGLHNEQFF
TGTGCCAGCAGCTTAGTTAGCGGGCTTCACAATGAGCAGTTCTTC
>TRBV5-1|medium-sized|TRBJ2-5|NA|15
CASSLEGVRGETQYF
TGCGCCAGCAGCTTGGAAGGGGTCCGAGGAGAGACCCAGTACTTC
>TRBV7-2|NA|TRBJ2-5|TRBD1|15
CASSPRTGAYETQYF
TGTGCCAGCAGCCCCCGGACAGGGGCCTATGAGACCCAGTACTTC
>TRBV7-9|NA|TRBJ1-2|NA|16
CASSLWETKRNYGYTF
TGTGCCAGCAGCTTATGGGAGACGAAGAGAAACTATGGCTACACCTTC
>TRBV13|NA|TRBJ1-4|NA|15
CASSPPGIGWKKLFF
TGTGCCAGCAGCCCCCCCGGGATCGGGTGGAAAAAACTGTTTTTT
>TRBV5-3|few|TRBJ2-1|TRBD2|15
CARSLGSGRGIEQFF
TGTGCCAGAAGCTTGGGTAGCGGGAGAGGAATTGAGCAGTTCTTC
>TRBV5-1|large|TRBJ2-7|NA|12
CASSSGDYEQYF
TGCGCCAGCAGCTCAGGGGACTACGAGCAGTACTTC
>TRBV9|NA|TRBJ2-2|TRBD1|16
CASSTHRQGDTGELFF
TGTGCCAGCAGCACCCACCGACAGGGCGACACCGGGGAGCTGTTTTTT
>TRBV7-9|few|TRBJ2-2|TRBD2|19
CASNSFSFGLAGEIGELFF
TGTGCCAGCAACTCCTTCTCATTCGGACTAGCGGGAGAGATCGGGGAGCTGTTTTTT
>TRBV2|NA|TRBJ2-2|NA|15
CASSGVLGGHGELFF
TGTGCCAGCAGTGGGGTTTTAGGAGGGCACGGGGAGCTGTTTTTT
>TRBV5-6|NA|TRBJ1-1|NA|15
CASTLGRDSNTEAFF
TGTGCCAGCACACTTGGGAGGGACTCTAACACTGAAGCTTTCTTT
>TRBV7-9|NA|TRBJ2-2|NA|15
CASRPAEKYTGELFF
TGTGCCAGCAGACCAGCGGAGAAGTACACCGGGGAGCTGTTTTTT
>TRBV7-2|NA|TRBJ2-1|TRBD2|17
CASSLEIAGGLDNEQFF
TGTGCCAGCAGCTTAGAGATTGCGGGAGGGTTGGACAATGAGCAGTTCTTC
>TRBV5-4|NA|TRBJ1-2|NA|14
CASSLVPGDYGYTF
TGTGCCAGCAGCTTGGTTCCAGGGGACTATGGCTACACCTTC
>TRBV10-3|NA|TRBJ2-1|NA|17
CAISESLRLRSANEQFF
TGTGCCATCAGTGAGAGCCTCCGGCTGCGGTCCGCCAATGAGCAGTTCTTC
>TRBV7-9|NA|TRBJ2-3|NA|14
CASSDATDADTQYF
TGTGCCAGCAGCGATGCGACAGACGCGGATACGCAGTATTTT
>TRBV7-2|once|TRBJ1-5|NA|16
CASSLDNGAYLQPQHF
TGTGCCAGCAGCTTAGATAATGGGGCTTACCTCCAGCCCCAGCATTTT
>TRBV4-1|NA|TRBJ1-5|TRBD1|18
CASSQGGQGTLGNQPQHF
TGCGCCAGCAGCCAAGGTGGACAGGGCACCCTAGGCAATCAGCCCCAGCATTTT
>TRBV10-3|NA|TRBJ2-7|NA|11
CAISATYEQYF
TGTGCCATCAGTGCAACCTACGAGCAGTACTTC
>TRBV16|few|TRBJ1-4|TRBD1|16
CASSQGQGFTNEKLFF
TGTGCCAGCAGCCAAGGACAGGGCTTTACCAATGAAAAACTGTTTTTT
>TRBV2|NA|TRBJ2-5|TRBD1|13
CASNPQGLETQYF
TGTGCCAGCAACCCACAGGGGTTGGAGACCCAGTACTTC